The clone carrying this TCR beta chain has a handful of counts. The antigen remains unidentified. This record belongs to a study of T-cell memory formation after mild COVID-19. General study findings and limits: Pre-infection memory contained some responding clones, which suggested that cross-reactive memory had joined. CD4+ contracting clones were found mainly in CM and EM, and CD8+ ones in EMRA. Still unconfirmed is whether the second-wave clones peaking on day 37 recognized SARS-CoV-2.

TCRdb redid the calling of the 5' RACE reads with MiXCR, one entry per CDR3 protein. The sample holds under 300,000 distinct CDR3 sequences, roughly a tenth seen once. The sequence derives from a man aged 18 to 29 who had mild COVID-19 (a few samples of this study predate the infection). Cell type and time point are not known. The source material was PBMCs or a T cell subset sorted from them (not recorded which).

The CDR3 DNA reads TGCAGTGCTAGAGACGGGACAGGGATAGATGAGCAGTTCTTC. It translates to CSARDGTGIDEQFF. This chain links TRBV20-1 with TRBJ2-1, with 9 positions matching TRBD1. This CDR3 comprises 14 residues. Germline trimming cut 0 bases from V and 8 bases from J; bases unmatched to any gene: 5. CDR1 DFQATT and CDR2 SNEGSKA come from the germline V gene (reference sequence).